This entry lists 19 T cell receptor beta chains sequenced from one sample in a study of Ad26.COV2.S vaccination and SARS-CoV-2 variants. Some clones are missing from TCRdb's copy, which holds only in-frame ones; the method was immunoSEQ multiplex PCR. The profile shows 300,000 to 400,000 clones, about 85% of them singletons. Treatment meaning: around 19 received Ad26.COV2.S at low or high dose, single or two shots; several received placebo; per-sample allocation not given. Sampling was done on day 63 after the first vaccine or placebo injection. The source material was peripheral blood, sampled in a trial of Ad26.COV2.S vaccine versus placebo. The receptors here all came from a person aged 18 to 59 who received the Ad26.COV2.S COVID-19 vaccine or a placebo.

The V call is TRBV6-5, the J call TRBJ1-2; D might be TRBD1 (5 bases). CDR1 MNHEY and CDR2 SVGAGI come from the germline V gene. The CDR3 length is 15 residues. V shed 0 bases and J shed 2 bases, with 10 bases lying between them. The CDR3 coding sequence is TGTGCCAGCAGTTACTCGCAGGGATTAAACTATGGCTACACCTTC. Its protein is CASSYSQGLNYGYTF.

This clone was seen a single time. The gene calls are TRBV7-6 and TRBJ1-6; the match to TRBD1 covers 8 bases. Germline-derived CDR1 and CDR2 are SGHVS and FNYEAQ. This CDR3 is built from 14 residues. The junction had 4 bases not matched to a gene; V was cut back by 5 bases and J by 7 bases. CDR3 sequence: CASSPGQENSPLHF. The CDR3 DNA follows: TGTGCCAGCAGCCCGGGACAGGAAAATTCACCCCTCCACTTT. Using reference TRBV7-6 and TRBJ1-6 for the parts outside the CDR3, the full variable domain is GAGVSQSPRYKVTKRGQDVALRCDPISGHVSLYWYRQALGQGPEFLTYFNYEAQQDKSGLPNDRFSAERPEGSISTLTIQRTEQRDSAMYRCASSPGQENSPLHFGNGTRLTVT.

The rearrangement joins TRBV9 to TRBJ2-3; 13 positions agree with TRBD2. CDR1 and CDR2 (germline): SGDLS, YYNGEE. J was trimmed by 2 bases and V by 2 bases; bases with no gene match: 5. The CDR3 sequence is 17 residues long. CDR3 nucleotide sequence: TGTGCCAGCAGCGTCGGACTAGCGGGGGTCTCCACAGATACGCAGTATTTT. It is translated as CASSVGLAGVSTDTQYF.

Here the CDR3 reads CASSHGTSGRVLPTYEQYF. The CDR3 nucleotides are TGTGCCAGCAGCCACGGGACTAGCGGGAGGGTCCTTCCTACCTACGAGCAGTACTTC. This chain connects TRBV14 to TRBJ2-7; TRBD2 matches at 16 bases. With 3 bases clipped from V and 2 bases from J, the junction kept 10 bases outside the gene matches. The CDR3 is 19 residues long. Germline CDR1 reads SGHDN; CDR2 reads FVKESK.

The chain is built from TRBV30 and TRBJ1-4; TRBD1 might be the D (5 bases). CDR3 length: 12 residues. The germline V gene encodes CDR1 GTSNPN and CDR2 SVGIG (reference sequence). CDR3 sequence reads: CALDTTNEKLFF. The CDR3 region has the DNA TGTGCGTTGGACACCACTAATGAAAAACTGTTTTTT.

The chain carries TRBV3-1 (or the pseudogene TRBV3-2) and TRBJ1-3; D unresolved. Germline CDR1 is LGHDT and CDR2 is YNNKEL (reference sequence). The germline V and J ends were trimmed by 5 bases and 4 bases, with 15 bases remaining between them. The CDR3 runs 15 residues. For the CDR3, the DNA is TGTGCCAGCAGCAGGAACCGACCTTCCGGAAACACCATATATTTT. Amino acids: CASSRNRPSGNTIYF.

The V call is TRBV2, the J call TRBJ1-2, with D hard to call. Germline CDR1 reads SNHLY; CDR2 reads FYNNEI. Trimming removed 8 bases at V and 6 bases at J, with 19 bases between. The CDR3 extends over 14 amino acids. The CDR3 DNA is TGTGCCAGCCGAAATCTGCCGGATTGGGATGGCTACACCTTC. This sequence encodes CASRNLPDWDGYTF.

The chain is built from TRBV14 and TRBJ2-3, with D unresolved. With 5 bases removed from V and 4 bases from J, the gap between germline ends came to 4 bases. This CDR3 spans 11 amino acids. CDR1 is SGHDN and CDR2 is FVKESK in the germline V gene. The CDR3 nucleotides are TGTGCCAGCAGCAGGTCAGATACGCAGTATTTT. It specifies CASSRSDTQYF.

The chain is built from TRBV11-3 and TRBJ1-3; no clear D. Germline V gene data show CDR1 as SGHNT and CDR2 as YENEEA. Between the trimmed V and J ends, which lost 1 base and 0 bases, there was a span of 1 base. This CDR3 is 13 amino acids long. CDR3 loop: CASSLASGNTIYF. The DNA for the CDR3 is TGTGCCAGCAGCTTAGCCTCTGGAAACACCATATATTTT.

The rearrangement joins TRBV28 to TRBJ2-1, with D perhaps matching TRBD2 (6 bases). Deletions cut 9 bases from V and 8 bases from J, with 17 bases between. The CDR3 spans 13 residues. The germline CDR1 and CDR2 sequences are MDHEN and SYDVKM. CDR3 DNA sequence: TGTGCCAGTCGGGACTTTAGAGCCCATGAGCAGTTCTTC. It encodes CASRDFRAHEQFF.

The V call is TRBV7-2, the J call TRBJ2-7; 7 nucleotides agree with TRBD1. Trimming took 5 bases from V and 4 from J; bases not matched to a gene: 11. Germline-derived CDR1 and CDR2 are SGHTA and FQGNSA. The CDR3 totals 15 residues. DNA for the CDR3: TGTGCCAGCAGCCCCAGTGGGACAGACACGTACGAGCAGTACTTC. Translated, it gives CASSPSGTDTYEQYF.

The chain uses TRBV5-4 and TRBJ1-2, with a weak D call TRBD1 (5 bases). Per the germline V gene, CDR1 is SGHNT and CDR2 is YYREEE (reference sequence). Trimming pared 1 base from V and 5 bases from J, leaving 12 bases between. The CDR3 spans 14 residues. In DNA form, the CDR3 reads TGTGCCAGCAGCTTGTCGGGGGACCCTTATGGCTACACCTTC. Its translation is CASSLSGDPYGYTF. Complete variable domain (other parts from reference TRBV5-4 and TRBJ1-2): ETGVTQSPTHLIKTRGQQVTLRCSSQSGHNTVSWYQQALGQGPQFIFQYYREEENGRGNFPPRFSGLQFPNYSSELNVNALELDDSALYLCASSLSGDPYGYTFGSGTRLTVV.

The rearrangement uses TRBV6-5 and TRBJ2-5; D is uncertain. V was pared by 6 bases and J by 1 base, with 15 bases between. This CDR3 is built from 15 residues. Germline values: CDR1 MNHEY, CDR2 SVGAGI. CDR3 loop: CASRSQVLVQETQYF. For the CDR3, the DNA is TGTGCCAGCAGATCTCAGGTGTTGGTCCAAGAGACCCAGTACTTC.

The rearrangement joins TRBV28 to TRBJ1-1; D unresolved. With 3 bases removed from V and 3 bases from J, the gap between germline ends came to 8 bases. Per the germline V gene, CDR1 is MDHEN and CDR2 is SYDVKM. The CDR3 covers 13 residues. CDR3 in amino acids: CASSLSGDTEAFF. The CDR3 DNA sequence: TGTGCCAGCAGTTTGAGTGGAGACACTGAAGCTTTCTTT.

J is TRBJ2-3 and V is TRBV7-6; TRBD1 aligns across 11 bases. Germline V gives CDR1 SGHVS, CDR2 FNYEAQ. Germline trimming cut 3 bases from V and 0 bases from J; bases unmatched to any gene: 5. This CDR3 region has 17 residues. The CDR3 loop reads CASSLWTGGLSTDTQYF. The CDR3 DNA follows: TGTGCCAGCAGCTTGTGGACAGGGGGCTTGAGCACAGATACGCAGTATTTT.

The V gene is TRBV19, the J gene TRBJ1-2; unclear D gene. The CDR3 sequence is 17 residues long. The germline V and J ends were trimmed by 1 base and 4 bases, with 19 bases remaining between them. Germline CDR1 and CDR2: LNHDA and SQIVND (reference sequence). CDR3 amino acids: CASSIVGPAYSFYGYTF. In DNA form, the CDR3 reads TGTGCCAGTAGTATAGTCGGACCAGCCTATTCATTCTATGGCTACACCTTC.

The chain joins TRBV5-8 to TRBJ1-5; D gene uncertain. Germline V lookup: CDR1 SGHTS, CDR2 YDEGEE. The CDR3 extends over 11 amino acids. V was pared by 1 base and J by 7 bases, with 3 bases between. CDR3 DNA: TGTGCCAGCAGCTTGTTCCAGCCCCAGCATTTT. It codes for CASSLFQPQHF.

The chain carries TRBV9 and TRBJ1-2; 10 bases are a match to TRBD1. CDR1 and CDR2 (germline): SGDLS, YYNGEE. V lost 6 bases and J lost 11; bases outside the gene matches: 10. This CDR3 is 13 amino acids long. The CDR3 region has the DNA TGTGCCAGCAACTCGGGACAGGGGTTGGTATACACCTTC. Translating it yields CASNSGQGLVYTF.

The genes are TRBV28 and TRBJ1-2; D is perhaps TRBD1 (5 bases). This CDR3 has 14 residues. CDR1 and CDR2 (germline): MDHEN, SYDVKM. Trimming shortened V by 6 bases and J by 6 bases, and 17 bases separated the two germline ends. CDR3 in DNA: TGTGCCAGCAGGCCTCGGGGTGGGGCCAATGGCTACACCTTC. Its protein is CASRPRGGANGYTF.